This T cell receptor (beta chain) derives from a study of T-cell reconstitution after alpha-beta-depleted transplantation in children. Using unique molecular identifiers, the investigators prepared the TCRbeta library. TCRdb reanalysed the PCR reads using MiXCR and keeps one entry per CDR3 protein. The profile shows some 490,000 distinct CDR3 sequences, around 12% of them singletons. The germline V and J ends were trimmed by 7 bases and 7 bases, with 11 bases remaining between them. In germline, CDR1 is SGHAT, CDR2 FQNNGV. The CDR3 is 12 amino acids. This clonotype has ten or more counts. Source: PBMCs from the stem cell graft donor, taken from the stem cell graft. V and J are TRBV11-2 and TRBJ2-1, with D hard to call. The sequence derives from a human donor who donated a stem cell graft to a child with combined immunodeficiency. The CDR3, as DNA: TGTGCCAGCACCCTAGTGGGGAATGAGCAGTTCTTC. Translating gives CASTLVGNEQFF.